The 14 T cell receptor beta chains listed next were all sequenced from one sample in a study of pediatric ulcerative colitis. The rectum was sampled with one to two pinch biopsies at colonoscopy. Produced via immunoSEQ multiplex PCR; TCRdb's table is partial and in-frame only. In the table there are approximately 40,000 clones, 73% of which are singletons. Sample: gut tissue. The source of these receptors is a boy younger than 18 with moderate ulcerative colitis.

The chain carries TRBV5-1 and TRBJ2-7, with D possibly being TRBD1 or TRBD2 (7 bases each). There are 19 residues in the CDR3. Germline V gene data show CDR1 as SGHRS and CDR2 as YFSETQ. Trimming removed 4 bases from V and 7 bases from J, with 33 bases in between. DNA of the CDR3: TGCGCCAGCAGCCCAGCGGGGTATAGGGGGCCTCGATCTCTAGGGGAGCAGTACTTC. It codes for CASSPAGYRGPRSLGEQYF.

This clone has only a few counts. At one boundary the junction diverges from the germline segment, which might be a read error. CDR3 in DNA: TGTGCTAGCAGCTTAGGTAGCGGTCAGGCCTACGAGCAGTACTTC. It codes for CASSLGSGQAYEQYF. The chain employs TRBV7-7 and TRBJ2-7; D possibly corresponds to TRBD2 (6 bases). CDR3 length: 15 residues. Germline lookup yields CDR1 SSHAT and CDR2 FNYEAQ (reference sequence). The whole variable domain, remainder taken from reference TRBV7-7 and TRBJ2-7, is GAGVSQSPRYKVTKRGQDVTLRCDPISSHATLYWYQQALGQGPEFLTYFNYEAQPDKSGLPSDRFSAERPEGSISTLTIQRTEQRDSAMYRCASSLGSGQAYEQYFGPGTRLTVT.

This rearrangement joins TRBV28 to TRBJ2-2; D is ambiguous. The CDR3 is 12 residues long. V shed 3 bases and J shed 2 bases, with 1 base lying between them. Germline V gives CDR1 MDHEN, CDR2 SYDVKM. The CDR3: CASSFNTGELFF. CDR3 DNA sequence: TGTGCCAGCAGTTTTAACACCGGGGAGCTGTTTTTT.

In its sample, this clone was seen a few times. The chain links TRBV21-1 to TRBJ2-7; the table's TRBD2 call for D was not verified on the DNA. TRBV21-1 is flagged as a pseudogene. The length of the CDR3 is 18 residues. CDR3 nucleotide sequence: TGTGCCAGCAGCAAAAGCGGGACCGGGCTAGCGGGAGTGTCCGAGCAGTACTTC. This codes for CASSKSGTGLAGVSEQYF.

The V call is TRBV2, the J call TRBJ2-5; the D gene is possibly TRBD1 (6 bases). V was cut by 4 bases and J by 0 bases, with 9 bases left in between. The CDR3 totals 14 residues. Looked up from germline, CDR1 is SNHLY and CDR2 is FYNNEI. CDR3 sequence (DNA): TGTGCCAGCAGTGCGGGACAAGACCAAGAGACCCAGTACTTC. Translating gives CASSAGQDQETQYF.

This rearrangement joins TRBV28 to TRBJ2-7; D is ambiguous. Trimming removed 10 bases at V and 3 bases at J, with 7 bases between. The germline V gene encodes CDR1 MDHEN and CDR2 SYDVKM. CDR3 size: 10 residues. The CDR3 DNA is TGTGCCACCCACTACTACGAGCAGTACTTC. It encodes CATHYYEQYF.

The chain joins TRBV28 to TRBJ2-5, with D possibly matching TRBD2 (6 bases). The germline CDR1 and CDR2 sequences are MDHEN and SYDVKM. V was clipped by 3 bases and J by 2 bases, with 10 bases between them. The length of the CDR3 is 14 residues. The CDR3 loop is CASSFVGRQETQYF. Written as DNA, the CDR3 is TGTGCCAGCAGTTTTGTAGGGAGGCAAGAGACCCAGTACTTC.

The chain uses TRBV19 and TRBJ1-4; D gene ambiguous. Trimming stripped 6 bases from V and 7 bases from J, with 9 bases between. Germline CDR1 reads LNHDA; CDR2 reads SQIVND (reference sequence). The CDR3 totals 12 residues. The CDR3 here is CASSEMGEKLFF. The CDR3 DNA follows: TGTGCCAGTAGCGAGATGGGTGAAAAACTGTTTTTT.

This clone was seen a handful of times. V usage is TRBV7-8 and J usage is TRBJ2-7; weak D call: TRBD1 (6 bases). This CDR3 spans 14 amino acids. V lost 0 bases and J lost 6, with 12 bases in between. In germline, CDR1 is SGHVS, CDR2 FQNEAQ. The CDR3 reads CASSLAGQGPEQYF. CDR3 nucleotides: TGTGCCAGCAGCTTAGCGGGTCAGGGGCCCGAGCAGTACTTC.

The genes are TRBV5-6 and TRBJ1-1; D is uncertain. From germline, CDR1 is SGHDT and CDR2 YYEEEE. The CDR3 has 13 residues. Trimming pared 1 base from V and 5 bases from J, leaving 9 bases between. The CDR3 DNA is TGTGCCAGCAGCTTGATAGCGGAGACTGAAGCTTTCTTT. Translating gives CASSLIAETEAFF.

The chain recombines TRBV12-5 with TRBJ1-1, with unresolved D. Germline-derived CDR1 and CDR2 are LGHNT and FRNRAP. Trimming removed 2 bases from V and 5 bases from J, with 6 bases in between. This CDR3 region has 12 residues. The CDR3 nucleotides are TGTGCTAGTGGTTTGATATCAACTGAAGCTTTCTTT. Translation: CASGLISTEAFF.

The chain recombines TRBV19 with TRBJ1-5; 8 positions agree with TRBD1. Germline assignment: CDR1 LNHDA and CDR2 SQIVND (reference sequence). V was clipped by 4 bases and J by 2 bases; unmatched bases: 4. The length of the CDR3 is 15 residues. In nucleotides, the CDR3 is TGTGCCAGTAGTAAGCAGACAGGGGGCAATCAGCCCCAGCATTTT. This encodes CASSKQTGGNQPQHF. Drawing the rest from reference TRBV19 and TRBJ1-5, the complete variable domain is DGGITQSPKYLFRKEGQNVTLSCEQNLNHDAMYWYRQDPGQGLRLIYYSQIVNDFQKGDIAEGYSVSREKKESFPLTVTSAQKNPTAFYLCASSKQTGGNQPQHFGDGTRLSIL.

The rearrangement uses TRBV6-1 and TRBJ2-2; 7 bases map to TRBD1. CDR3 length: 13 amino acids. CDR1 and CDR2 from the germline V gene are MNHNS and SASEGT. Germline trimming cut 10 bases from V and 0 bases from J; bases unmatched to any gene: 2. DNA of the CDR3: TGTGCCACCAGGGGGACGAACACCGGGGAGCTGTTTTTT. Translating it yields CATRGTNTGELFF.

This clone was found a few times. This chain links TRBV30 with TRBJ2-2, with no clear D. This CDR3 is built from 15 residues. V dropped 3 bases and J dropped 6 bases, with 17 bases sitting between them. The V gene's germline CDR1 is GTSNPN and CDR2 SVGIG (reference sequence). CDR3 amino acids: CAWRTLFSAAGELFF. DNA of the CDR3: TGTGCCTGGAGGACTTTGTTTTCGGCCGCCGGGGAGCTGTTTTTT.